The clone carrying this T cell receptor (beta chain) was detected ten times or more. Time point in this sample: blood at routine non-recurrence follow-up after resection. Sequencing was performed on whole RNA extracted from tumor and nontumor lung tissue, or from frozen PBMC, and the material was left unsorted. MiXCR, applied by TCRdb to the 5' RACE reads, yields one record per CDR3 protein. Of 40,000 to 45,000 distinct CDR3 sequences listed, about 23% are singletons. The sample comes from a study of spatial heterogeneity in lung cancer. V lost 1 base to trimming and J lost 8 bases, with 23 bases between them. Per germline, CDR1 SGHTA and CDR2 FQGNSA. The CDR3 totals 17 residues.

The source material was PBMCs, sampled at follow-up. The chain combines TRBV7-2 with TRBJ1-2; D possibly corresponds to TRBD1 (5 bases). The clonotype was recovered from a female donor with early-stage non-small cell lung cancer. The CDR3 sequence: CASSLDSLVRGKDGYTF. The CDR3 DNA sequence: TGTGCCAGCAGCTTAGATTCGCTTGTGAGGGGAAAGGACGGCTACACCTTC.